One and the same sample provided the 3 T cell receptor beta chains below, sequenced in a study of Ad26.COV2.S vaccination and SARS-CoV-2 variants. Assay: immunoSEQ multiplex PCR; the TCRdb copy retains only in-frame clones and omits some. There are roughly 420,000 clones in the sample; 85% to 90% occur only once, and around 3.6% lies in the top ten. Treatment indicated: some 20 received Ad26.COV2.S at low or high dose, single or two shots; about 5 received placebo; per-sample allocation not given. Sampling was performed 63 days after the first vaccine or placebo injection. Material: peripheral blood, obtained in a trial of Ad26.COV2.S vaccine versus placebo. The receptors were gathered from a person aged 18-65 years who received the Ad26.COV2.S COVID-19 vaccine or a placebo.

CDR3 coding DNA: TGTGCCAGCAGTTTAACGTATCGAAGCAATCAGCCCCAGCATTTT. Translating gives CASSLTYRSNQPQHF. The chain is built from TRBV28 and TRBJ1-5; D is uncertain. The CDR3 has 15 residues. Germline loops: CDR1 MDHEN, CDR2 SYDVKM. V dropped 2 bases and J dropped 1 base, with 9 bases sitting between them.

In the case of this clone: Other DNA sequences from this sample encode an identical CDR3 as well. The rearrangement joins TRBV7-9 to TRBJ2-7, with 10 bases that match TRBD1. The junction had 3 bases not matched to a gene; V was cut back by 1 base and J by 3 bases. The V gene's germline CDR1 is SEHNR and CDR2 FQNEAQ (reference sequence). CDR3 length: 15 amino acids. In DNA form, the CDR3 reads TGTGCCAGCAGCTTAGGAAGGGACAGGGGCTACGAGCAGTACTTC. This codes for CASSLGRDRGYEQYF.

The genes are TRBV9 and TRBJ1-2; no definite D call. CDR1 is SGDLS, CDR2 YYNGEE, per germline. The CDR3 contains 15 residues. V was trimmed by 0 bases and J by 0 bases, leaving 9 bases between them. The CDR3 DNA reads TGTGCCAGCAGCGTAGGAAAAGGGCCTAACTATGGCTACACCTTC. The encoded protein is CASSVGKGPNYGYTF.